A single sample is the source of the 3 T cell receptor beta chains below, sequenced in a study of regulatory T cells in long-lasting Graves disease. To make TCR beta libraries, researchers used iRepertoire HTBI primers and Arm-PCR of CDR3 regions. TCRdb itself ran the multiplex PCR reads through MiXCR, one entry per CDR3 protein. The sample yields hundreds of thousands of distinct CDR3 sequences, more than 15% seen once. Specified time point: newly diagnosed GD, antithyroid drugs for less than 3 months. The TCR library was made from RNA extracted from PBMCs. These records were also assigned to another study, of T cells in Graves' hyperthyroidism and ophthalmopathy.

This material consisted of peripheral blood mononuclear cells (PBMCs), taken at new diagnosis, from a patient treated with antithyroid drugs. Receptors were obtained from a middle-aged woman with Graves disease.

This clonotype has a count of ten or more. V and J are TRBV12-3 or TRBV12-4 and TRBJ2-7; no firm D call. The V and J ends lost 6 bases and 0 bases respectively, with 21 bases between them. This CDR3 spans 17 amino acids. Written as DNA, the CDR3 is TGTGCCAGCAGGAGGTGGATAGACGGGTGGAACTCCTACGAGCAGTACTTC. Translating gives CASRRWIDGWNSYEQYF.

This clonotype has only a few counts. The CDR3 DNA reads as TGCGCCAGCAGCTCGGGGGCTGCAACTAATGAAAAACTGTTTTTT. This encodes CASSSGAATNEKLFF. The chain carries TRBV5-1 and TRBJ1-4; possibly TRBD1 for D (6 bases). CDR1 is SGHRS and CDR2 is YFSETQ in the germline V gene. The CDR3 consists of 15 residues. The ends were cut back, 3 bases at V and 0 bases at J, with 9 bases in the middle.

The genes are TRBV5-1 and TRBJ1-2, with a possible D match to TRBD1 (6 bases). Trimming removed 4 bases from V and 3 bases from J, with 10 bases in between. This CDR3 has 13 residues. Germline V gene data show CDR1 as SGHRS and CDR2 as YFSETQ. CDR3 protein: CASSTRTDYGYTF. The CDR3 DNA is TGCGCCAGCAGCACCCGGACAGACTATGGCTACACCTTC.